The 14 T cell receptor beta chains below were found in one sample sequenced in a study of blood T cells in healthy people across ages. Through a sample-barcoded 5' primer and a J-beta primer mix, a second PCR was run for roughly 7 to 12 cycles. TCRdb redid the calling of the 5' RACE reads with MiXCR, one entry per CDR3 protein. This table has 780,000 or so distinct CDR3 sequences, 53% appearing once. Material: blood. The receptors were sampled from an elderly man in good health.

This clonotype has more than one count but fewer than ten. The V gene is TRBV28, the J gene TRBJ1-5; the D gene is possibly TRBD1 (5 bases). The germline V and J ends were trimmed by 4 bases and 5 bases, with 6 bases remaining between them. The germline V gene encodes CDR1 MDHEN and CDR2 SYDVKM. This CDR3 comprises 12 residues. The CDR3 coding sequence is TGTGCCAGCAGTTCGGGGGATCAGCCCCAGCATTTT. This codes for CASSSGDQPQHF.

This clonotype has more than one count but fewer than ten. An end of the junction differs from the germline gene, which may be a read error. The chain is built from TRBV15 and TRBJ2-1; no definite D call. The germline V gene has CDR1 LNHNV and CDR2 YYDKDF (reference sequence). The CDR3 covers 18 residues. This chain's CDR3 is CATSRDVNHRSSYNEQFF. CDR3 in DNA: TGTGCCACCAGTAGAGATGTGAATCACCGAAGCTCCTACAATGAGCAGTTCTTC.

The CDR3 sequence: CARRIFSGSEQYF. The CDR3 nucleotides are TGTGCCCGCCGCATTTTTAGCGGGAGCGAGCAGTACTTC. The chain couples TRBV25-1 to TRBJ2-7, with 9 bases matching TRBD2. The ends lost 11 bases at V and 6 bases at J; junction bases unmatched: 11. The germline CDR1 and CDR2 sequences are MGHDK and SYGVNS. The CDR3 is 13 amino acids.

The rearrangement joins TRBV4-2 to TRBJ2-5; no reliable D call. This CDR3 region has 14 residues. Looked up from germline, CDR1 is LGHNA and CDR2 is YNFKEQ. The V end lost 1 base, the J end lost 2 bases, and 8 bases lay between the germline ends. This CDR3 reads CASSQGQRQETQYF. The CDR3 coding sequence is TGTGCCAGCAGCCAAGGGCAGAGGCAAGAGACCCAGTACTTC.

The V gene is TRBV10-3, the J gene TRBJ1-1; D unclear. The CDR3 contains 15 residues. Per germline, CDR1 ENHRY and CDR2 SYGVKD. V lost 4 bases and J lost 2, with 14 bases in between. CDR3 in amino acids: CAISGEGGRNTEAFF. The CDR3 DNA follows: TGTGCCATCAGTGGGGAGGGAGGAAGAAACACTGAAGCTTTCTTT.

The chain carries TRBV7-2 and TRBJ1-2; D is perhaps TRBD1 (6 bases). The germline CDR1 and CDR2 sequences are SGHTA and FQGNSA. Between the trimmed V and J ends, which lost 5 bases and 0 bases, there was a span of 16 bases. CDR3 length: 16 amino acids. CDR3 nucleotides: TGTGCCAGCAGCCCCTCCGCAGGGGCTGCTAACTATGGCTACACCTTC. Translation: CASSPSAGAANYGYTF.

The chain is built from TRBV6-5 and TRBJ1-1; no reliable D call. Germline V gives CDR1 MNHEY, CDR2 SVGAGI. The ends were cut back, 2 bases at V and 2 bases at J, with 3 bases in the middle. CDR3 length: 12 amino acids. The CDR3 spells CASSYRNTEAFF. CDR3 nucleotide sequence: TGTGCCAGCAGTTACAGAAACACTGAAGCTTTCTTT.

The J gene is TRBJ2-1, the V gene TRBV20-1, with 11 bases fitting TRBD2. V was clipped by 1 base and J by 1 base; unmatched bases: 0. The CDR3 has 15 residues. In germline, CDR1 is DFQATT, CDR2 SNEGSKA (reference sequence). CDR3 coding DNA: TGCAGTGCTAGAGCTAGCGGGAGGTCCTACAATGAGCAGTTCTTC. Protein: CSARASGRSYNEQFF.

This sequence joins TRBV6-1 and TRBJ2-3; 11 bases fit TRBD2. This CDR3 contains 16 residues. Germline V gene lookup returns CDR1 MNHNS and CDR2 SASEGT. Germline trimming cut 5 bases from V and 2 bases from J; bases unmatched to any gene: 6. This chain's CDR3 is CASSIRLAGITDTQYF. For the CDR3, the DNA is TGTGCCAGCAGTATCCGACTAGCGGGGATCACAGATACGCAGTATTTT.

The V call is TRBV20-1, the J call TRBJ2-1, with a tentative D call TRBD2 (5 bases). The CDR3 has 16 amino acids. Deletions cut 2 bases from V and 1 base from J, with 15 bases between. Looked up from germline, CDR1 is DFQATT and CDR2 is SNEGSKA (reference sequence). The CDR3 loop is CSARPTSAESYNEQFF. CDR3 in DNA: TGCAGTGCTAGACCCACCTCAGCGGAGTCCTACAATGAGCAGTTCTTC.

This clonotype was detected a few times. The V and J genes are TRBV20-1 and TRBJ2-7; 9 bases line up with TRBD1. Germline loops: CDR1 DFQATT, CDR2 SNEGSKA (reference sequence). The J segment lost 3 bases and the V segment lost 5 bases, leaving 14 bases of the junction unmatched. The CDR3 contains 16 residues. In DNA form, the CDR3 reads TGCAGTGCTGCAACTCCCGGGACAGGGACTTACTACGAGCAGTACTTC. Translating it yields CSAATPGTGTYYEQYF.

This clonotype was observed many times. The chain is built from TRBV18 and TRBJ2-5, with 11 nucleotides matching TRBD2. The CDR3 sequence is 15 residues long. V lost 8 bases to trimming and J lost 1 base; unmatched junction nucleotides: 6. Germline CDR1 reads KGHSH; CDR2 reads LQKENI. CDR3 nucleotide sequence: TGTGCCAGCAGCCCCGGGACTAGCGGCCAAGAGACCCAGTACTTC. Translated, it gives CASSPGTSGQETQYF. Using reference TRBV18 and TRBJ2-5 for the parts outside the CDR3, the full variable domain is NAGVMQNPRHLVRRRGQEARLRCSPMKGHSHVYWYRQLPEEGLKFMVYLQKENIIDESGMPKERFSAEFPKEGPSILRIQQVVRGDSAAYFCASSPGTSGQETQYFGPGTRLLVL.

The chain joins TRBV7-8 to TRBJ2-1, with 9 bases matching TRBD2. J was trimmed by 4 bases and V by 3 bases; bases with no gene match: 4. The CDR3 runs to 15 residues. CDR1 is SGHVS, CDR2 FQNEAQ, per germline. CDR3 nucleotides: TGTGCCAGCAGCTTTAGGCGGGAGGGATACAATGAGCAGTTCTTC. It yields the protein CASSFRREGYNEQFF.

This clonotype has a count of ten or more. At one end, the junction sequence differs from germline, possibly due to a read error. This chain links TRBV5-1 with TRBJ2-5, with 8 bases that match TRBD2. The CDR3 has 13 residues. In germline, CDR1 is SGHRS, CDR2 YFSETQ. The CDR3 DNA reads as TGTGCCAGCAGCCCCGGGGGGGTAGAGACCCAGTACTTC. Protein product: CASSPGGVETQYF.